What follows are 29 T cell receptor beta chains derived from one specimen sequenced in a study of cytomegalovirus exposure and HLA in healthy donors. The PCR contained 60 Vbeta and 13 Jbeta primers. The protocol was immunoSEQ multiplex PCR, while the TCRdb copy is restricted to in-frame clones and leaves out a portion. Of around 130,000 clones in the sample, around 71% are singletons; the top ten hold over 2%. Sequencing used PBMCs. The receptors derive from a woman between 55 and 75 years old in good health and CMV-seropositive.

V gene TRBV6-5 combines with J gene TRBJ1-4; D may be TRBD1 (5 bases). CDR1 MNHEY and CDR2 SVGAGI come from the germline V gene. CDR3 length equals 16 residues. Trimming left V 0 bases short and J 4 bases short, with 12 bases between. DNA for the CDR3: TGTGCCAGCAGTTACTCGTGGGGGGAAGGTAATGAAAAACTGTTTTTT. It specifies CASSYSWGEGNEKLFF.

V gene TRBV5-1 combines with J gene TRBJ2-1; 9 nucleotides line up with TRBD1. The CDR3 totals 16 residues. The J segment lost 8 bases and the V segment lost 0 bases, leaving 9 bases of the junction unmatched. CDR1 is SGHRS and CDR2 is YFSETQ in the germline V gene. Here the CDR3 DNA reads TGCGCCAGCAGCTTGGCCACAGGGGGCTATAGCGATGAGCAGTTCTTC. Translated, it gives CASSLATGGYSDEQFF.

The CDR3 region is CASGTRAYGYTF. The CDR3 bases are TGTGCCAGTGGGACTAGGGCGTATGGCTACACCTTC. The V gene is TRBV19, the J gene TRBJ1-2, with D possibly being TRBD1 (5 bases). The CDR3 covers 12 residues. Germline CDR1 and CDR2: LNHDA and SQIVND (reference sequence). Between the trimmed V and J ends, which lost 8 bases and 5 bases, there was a span of 12 bases.

Details on this clone: At one end, the junction sequence differs from germline, possibly due to a read error. CDR3 loop: CSSSSDRNSGNTIYF. The DNA for the CDR3 is TGTTCCAGCAGCTCCGACAGGAACTCTGGAAACACCATATATTTT. The chain uses TRBV7-9 and TRBJ1-3, with D perhaps TRBD1 (6 bases). CDR1 is SEHNR and CDR2 is FQNEAQ in the germline V gene (reference sequence). The CDR3 runs to 15 residues.

The chain combines TRBV6-4 with TRBJ1-2; the D gene is possibly TRBD1 (5 bases). Germline loops: CDR1 MRHNA, CDR2 SNTAGT. The CDR3 length is 14 residues. Trimming removed 2 bases at V and 6 bases at J, with 13 bases between. CDR3 sequence: CASSDRGLGHGYTF. Written as DNA, the CDR3 is TGTGCCAGCAGTGACAGGGGTCTAGGCCATGGCTACACCTTC.

This sequence joins TRBV2 and TRBJ1-5; possible D gene TRBD1, 6 bases. Germline CDR1 and CDR2: SNHLY and FYNNEI. CDR3 length: 16 residues. Trimming removed 6 bases from V and 4 bases from J, with 19 bases in between. DNA of the CDR3: TGTGCCAGCAGGACCGGACTCTCCGGGACAAATCAGCCCCAGCATTTT. Translating it yields CASRTGLSGTNQPQHF.

V and J are TRBV5-1 and TRBJ2-3; 9 nucleotides align to TRBD2. The V segment lost 0 bases and the J segment 4 bases; nucleotides outside the gene matches: 6. Germline V lookup: CDR1 SGHRS, CDR2 YFSETQ. The CDR3 is 16 amino acids. CDR3 region: CASSLAGRGGPDTQYF. The CDR3 nucleotides read TGCGCCAGCAGCTTGGCCGGGCGGGGGGGCCCAGATACGCAGTATTTT.

CDR3 sequence reads: CASSLGVDQPQHF. CDR3 bases: TGCGCCAGCAGCTTGGGAGTAGATCAGCCCCAGCATTTT. The V call is TRBV5-1, the J call TRBJ1-5; D gene ambiguous. This CDR3 has 13 amino acids. Germline CDR1 reads SGHRS; CDR2 reads YFSETQ. With 0 bases removed from V and 5 bases from J, the gap between germline ends came to 6 bases. The variable domain in full, with the rest retrieved from reference TRBV5-1 and TRBJ1-5, is KAGVTQTPRYLIKTRGQQVTLSCSPISGHRSVSWYQQTPGQGLQFLFEYFSETQRNKGNFPGRFSGRQFSNSRSEMNVSTLELGDSALYLCASSLGVDQPQHFGDGTRLSIL.

This clone has only a few counts. The V call is TRBV5-6, the J call TRBJ1-5; TRBD1 agrees at 8 bases. This CDR3 comprises 16 residues. CDR1 SGHDT and CDR2 YYEEEE come from the germline V gene. The V gene end was trimmed by 4 bases and the J gene end by 2 bases; junction bases not matched to a gene: 8. DNA for the CDR3: TGTGCCAGCAGCCTCCTGACAGGGGCTGGCAATCAGCCCCAGCATTTT. This sequence encodes CASSLLTGAGNQPQHF.

The rearrangement joins TRBV5-3 to TRBJ2-2; maybe TRBD1 (6 bases). TRBV5-3 falls under the ORF class, with uncertain function. V was clipped by 1 base and J by 1 base, with 8 bases between them. The CDR3 extends over 15 amino acids. The CDR3 is CARSLSTGNTGELFF. As DNA, the CDR3 is TGTGCCAGAAGCTTGTCGACAGGGAACACCGGGGAGCTGTTTTTT.

V is TRBV27 and J is TRBJ2-4, with D possibly being TRBD2 (5 bases). Germline-derived CDR1 and CDR2 are MNHEY and SMNVEV (reference sequence). Trimming shortened V by 5 bases and J by 6 bases, and 14 bases separated the two germline ends. CDR3 size: 14 residues. The CDR3 loop reads CASSTPNEGNIQYF. Here the CDR3 DNA reads TGTGCCAGCAGTACCCCGAACGAGGGAAACATTCAGTACTTC.

CDR3 residues: CASSSTGDGITEAFF. The CDR3, as DNA: TGTGCCAGCAGCTCTACAGGGGACGGAATAACTGAAGCTTTCTTT. The V gene is TRBV9, the J gene TRBJ1-1, with 7 bases identical to TRBD1. Germline assignment: CDR1 SGDLS and CDR2 YYNGEE. The CDR3 covers 15 residues. The junction had 11 bases not matched to a gene; V was cut back by 4 bases and J by 5 bases. The full variable domain, in which reference TRBV9 and TRBJ1-1 provide the parts outside the CDR3, is DSGVTQTPKHLITATGQRVTLRCSPRSGDLSVYWYQQSLDQGLQFLIQYYNGEERAKGNILERFSAQQFPDLHSELNLSSLELGDSALYFCASSSTGDGITEAFFGQGTRLTVV.

The chain links TRBV5-1 to TRBJ2-2; D unresolved. The CDR3 contains 15 residues. Germline CDR1 and CDR2: SGHRS and YFSETQ. V gave up 4 bases and J gave up 5 bases, with 15 bases separating them. DNA of the CDR3: TGCGCCAGCAGCGATGCGATGGTTGTGACCGGGGAGCTGTTTTTT. Amino acids: CASSDAMVVTGELFF.

J is TRBJ1-5 and V is TRBV5-1; no definite D call. The CDR3 runs to 17 residues. The V gene's germline CDR1 is SGHRS and CDR2 YFSETQ. V shed 0 bases and J shed 2 bases, with 15 bases lying between them. CDR3 in DNA: TGCGCCAGCAGCTTGGCCGGGAGGGCTGGCGGCAATCAGCCCCAGCATTTT. Its translation is CASSLAGRAGGNQPQHF.

The chain is built from TRBV9 and TRBJ1-2; TRBD1 aligns across 8 bases. This CDR3 comprises 15 residues. The junction had 6 bases not matched to a gene; V was cut back by 4 bases and J by 1 base. CDR1 is SGDLS and CDR2 is YYNGEE in the germline V gene. CDR3 residues: CASSPGGRDNYGYTF. CDR3 DNA sequence: TGTGCCAGCAGCCCAGGGGGCAGAGATAACTATGGCTACACCTTC.

In this sample, this clone turned up a few times. The genes are TRBV6-6 and TRBJ2-7; D possibly corresponds to TRBD1 (6 bases). This CDR3 spans 14 amino acids. With 1 base removed from V and 4 bases from J, the gap between germline ends came to 11 bases. Looked up from germline, CDR1 is MNHNY and CDR2 is SVGAGI (reference sequence). CDR3 amino acids: CASSYYRTDYEQYF. The CDR3 coding sequence is TGTGCCAGCAGTTACTACAGGACAGATTACGAGCAGTACTTC.

This chain uses TRBV7-9 with TRBJ1-1, with D uncertain. Germline values: CDR1 SEHNR, CDR2 FQNEAQ (reference sequence). The V end lost 5 bases, the J end lost 0 bases, and 10 bases lay between the germline ends. The CDR3 length is 14 residues. The CDR3 DNA sequence: TGTGCCAGCAGCCCCCAGAAAGTGAACACTGAAGCTTTCTTT. Translated: CASSPQKVNTEAFF.

J is TRBJ2-5 and V is TRBV7-3; D gene unclear. CDR1 is SGHTA, CDR2 FQGTGA, per germline. The CDR3 extends over 14 amino acids. V was shortened by 1 base and J by 5 bases, with 11 bases between the two germline ends. The CDR3 reads CASSLNLPPETQYF. The CDR3 DNA is TGTGCCAGCAGCTTAAACCTACCCCCGGAGACCCAGTACTTC. Using reference TRBV7-3 and TRBJ2-5 for the parts outside the CDR3, the full variable domain is GAGVSQTPSNKVTEKGKYVELRCDPISGHTALYWYRQSLGQGPEFLIYFQGTGAADDSGLPNDRFFAVRPEGSVSTLKIQRTERGDSAVYLCASSLNLPPETQYFGPGTRLLVL.

The chain is built from TRBV9 and TRBJ1-2; D uncertain. The CDR3 covers 11 residues. The V and J ends lost 3 bases and 4 bases respectively, with 4 bases between them. Per germline, CDR1 SGDLS and CDR2 YYNGEE. The CDR3 loop is CASSGSYGYTF. As DNA, the CDR3 is TGTGCCAGCAGCGGGAGCTATGGCTACACCTTC.

The rearrangement uses TRBV19 and TRBJ2-7; 7 positions agree with TRBD2. J gave up 0 bases and V 7 bases, and 3 bases lay outside the gene matches. There are 13 residues in the CDR3. Germline V gene data show CDR1 as LNHDA and CDR2 as SQIVND (reference sequence). CDR3 region: CASNPSGSYEQYF. The CDR3 coding sequence is TGTGCCAGTAACCCTAGCGGCTCCTACGAGCAGTACTTC.

This chain uses TRBV7-3 with TRBJ2-2, with 10 bases identical to TRBD1. Germline V gene sequence: CDR1 SGHTA, CDR2 FQGTGA. The trim removed 1 base at V and 3 bases at J, leaving 5 bases unmatched. This CDR3 region has 17 residues. In DNA, the CDR3 is TGTGCCAGCAGCTTAAGGAGGGGACAGGGGCACACCGGGGAGCTGTTTTTT. It encodes CASSLRRGQGHTGELFF.

The rearrangement links TRBV18 to TRBJ1-1; a weak D match, TRBD1 (5 bases). Looked up from germline, CDR1 is KGHSH and CDR2 is LQKENI. Trimming stripped 1 base from V and 2 bases from J, with 14 bases between. CDR3 length: 16 residues. CDR3 sequence: CASSPQVYDSNTEAFF. CDR3 in DNA: TGTGCCAGCTCACCACAGGTTTATGACAGCAACACTGAAGCTTTCTTT.

For this clone: An end of the junction does not agree with germline; a read error may underlie this. The V and J genes are TRBV7-9 and TRBJ2-7; D unclear. The germline V gene has CDR1 SEHNR and CDR2 FQNEAQ (reference sequence). The CDR3 length is 12 residues. The CDR3 loop is CSSSLILYEQYF. The CDR3 DNA reads TGTTCCAGCAGCTTAATTCTCTACGAGCAGTACTTC.

The gene calls are TRBV11-2 and TRBJ1-1, with D maybe TRBD1 (5 bases). The CDR3 has 16 amino acids. Germline V gene lookup returns CDR1 SGHAT and CDR2 FQNNGV. Trimming removed 0 bases from V and 6 bases from J, with 17 bases in between. This CDR3 reads CASSLDVTDSPPEAFF. Here the CDR3 DNA reads TGTGCCAGCAGCTTAGACGTCACTGACAGCCCCCCTGAAGCTTTCTTT.

This chain uses TRBV5-1 with TRBJ2-7; 9 positions agree with TRBD1. V lost 4 bases and J lost 0; bases outside the gene matches: 5. This CDR3 has 15 residues. In germline, CDR1 is SGHRS, CDR2 YFSETQ. CDR3: CASSAGTGYSYEQYF. CDR3 in DNA: TGCGCCAGCAGCGCCGGGACAGGGTACTCCTACGAGCAGTACTTC.

This clone was picked up a small number of times. J is TRBJ1-1 and V is TRBV29-1; a possible D gene is TRBD1 (5 bases). CDR3 length equals 12 residues. The V and J ends lost 7 bases and 4 bases respectively, with 13 bases between them. The germline CDR1 and CDR2 sequences are SQVTM and ANQGSEA. DNA for the CDR3: TGCAGCGCCCCGGAGGGGCCCACTGAAGCTTTCTTT. Its protein product is CSAPEGPTEAFF.

This clone appeared a single time. The rearrangement links TRBV7-9 to TRBJ1-6; D is uncertain. Trimming cost V 5 bases and J 1 base, with 6 bases left between them. Per germline, CDR1 SEHNR and CDR2 FQNEAQ (reference sequence). This CDR3 is built from 14 residues. CDR3 DNA sequence: TGTGCCAGCAGCACCGGGTCCTATAATTCACCCCTCCACTTT. Protein: CASSTGSYNSPLHF.

The gene calls are TRBV5-1 and TRBJ2-5, with 8 bases aligning to TRBD1. This CDR3 contains 15 residues. Germline values: CDR1 SGHRS, CDR2 YFSETQ. V was clipped by 4 bases and J by 4 bases; unmatched bases: 9. The CDR3 loop is CASSEGQGVGETQYF. The DNA for the CDR3 is TGCGCCAGCAGCGAAGGACAGGGTGTGGGAGAGACCCAGTACTTC.

This sequence joins TRBV7-6 and TRBJ2-1; TRBD1 is a possible D gene (5 bases). The V gene lost 0 bases and the J gene lost 7 bases, with 7 bases spanning the gap. The length of the CDR3 is 13 residues. Germline CDR1 SGHVS, CDR2 FNYEAQ. The DNA for the CDR3 is TGTGCCAGCAGCTTAGCAGGGGTGAATGAGCAGTTCTTC. Its translation is CASSLAGVNEQFF.